This TCR beta chain was identified during a study of T cell responses to AZD1222 COVID-19 vaccine. The CDR3 consists of 13 residues. Looked up from germline, CDR1 is SQVTM and CDR2 is ANQGSEA. The V end was cut by 4 bases, the J end by 6 bases, with 12 bases between. Remarks on this clone: Other DNA sequences in the same sample also yield this CDR3.

The data were produced by immunoSEQ multiplex PCR, yet TCRdb's version contains in-frame clones alone and is incomplete. The repertoire has over 95,000 clones, about nine tenths of them found once; the top ten carry around 8%. Sequencing used peripheral blood, obtained 28 days after the second AZD1222 dose. The TCR sequence derives from an adult who received the AZD1222 COVID-19 vaccine. The chain joins TRBV29-1 to TRBJ1-4; TRBD1 is a possible D gene (5 bases). The CDR3 DNA reads TGCAGCGTTGGGGAAGCGGGGGATGAAAAACTGTTTTTT. Residues: CSVGEAGDEKLFF.